This TCR beta chain was observed in a study of T-cell memory formation after mild COVID-19. This CDR3 is 11 amino acids long. Per germline, CDR1 LNHDA and CDR2 SQIVND (reference sequence). With 7 bases removed from V and 2 bases from J, the gap between germline ends came to 5 bases. TCRdb re-derived calls from the 5' RACE reads in MiXCR, one entry per CDR3 protein. The sample has 350,000 to 450,000 distinct CDR3 sequences; about 24% are singletons. In this sample, this clonotype turned up a few times. J is TRBJ1-2 and V is TRBV19; D is uncertain. Sequenced sample: PBMCs or a T cell subset sorted from them (not recorded which). The source is an adult woman who had mild COVID-19 (a few samples of this study predate the infection). Cell type and time point are not known. The CDR3 coding sequence is TGTGCCAGTACAGACAACTATGGCTACACCTTC. Encoded protein: CASTDNYGYTF.